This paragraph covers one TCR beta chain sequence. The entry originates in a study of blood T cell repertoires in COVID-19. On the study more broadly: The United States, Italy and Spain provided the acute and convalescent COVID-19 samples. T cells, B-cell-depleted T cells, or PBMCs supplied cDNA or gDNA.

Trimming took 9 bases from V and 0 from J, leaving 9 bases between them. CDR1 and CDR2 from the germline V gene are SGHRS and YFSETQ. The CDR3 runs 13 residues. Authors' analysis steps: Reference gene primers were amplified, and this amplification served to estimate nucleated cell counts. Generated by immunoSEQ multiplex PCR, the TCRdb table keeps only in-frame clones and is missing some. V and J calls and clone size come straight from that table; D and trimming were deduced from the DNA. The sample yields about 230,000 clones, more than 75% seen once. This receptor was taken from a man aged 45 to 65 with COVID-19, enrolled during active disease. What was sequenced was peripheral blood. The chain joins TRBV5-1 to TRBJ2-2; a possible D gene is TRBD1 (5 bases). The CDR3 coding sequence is TGCGCCACCCGGACATCGAACACCGGGGAGCTGTTTTTT. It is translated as CATRTSNTGELFF.